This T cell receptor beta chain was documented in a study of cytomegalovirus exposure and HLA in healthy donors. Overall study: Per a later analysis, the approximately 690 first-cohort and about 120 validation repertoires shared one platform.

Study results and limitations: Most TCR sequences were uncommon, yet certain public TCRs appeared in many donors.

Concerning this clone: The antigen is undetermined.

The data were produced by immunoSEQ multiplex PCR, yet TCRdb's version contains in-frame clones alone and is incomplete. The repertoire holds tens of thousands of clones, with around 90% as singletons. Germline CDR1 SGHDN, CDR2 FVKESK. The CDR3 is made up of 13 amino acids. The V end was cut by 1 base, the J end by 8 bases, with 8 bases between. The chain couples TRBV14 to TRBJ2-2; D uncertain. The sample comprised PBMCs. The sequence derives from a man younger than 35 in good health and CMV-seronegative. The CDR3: CASSQVSTGELFF. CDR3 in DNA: TGTGCCAGCAGCCAAGTTTCCACAGGGGAGCTGTTTTTT.